Listed below are T cell receptor beta chains from one sample, sequenced in a study of Ad26.COV2.S vaccination and SARS-CoV-2 variants. The assay was immunoSEQ multiplex PCR, and TCRdb's table has in-frame clones only and misses some. The sample carries roughly 300,000 clones, about 87% recorded once. The input for sequencing was peripheral blood, taken in a trial of Ad26.COV2.S vaccine versus placebo. The receptors shown here come from a person aged 18-60 years who received the Ad26.COV2.S COVID-19 vaccine or a placebo. The CDR3 runs from the conserved cysteine through the conserved F or W. Fields, in order: CDR3 protein, CDR3 DNA, clone size, D gene, J gene, V gene. A D gene is named only where the DNA matches it firmly. Size values are once, few and many counts, or a class for expanded clones, and some rows have none.

CDR3 protein: CASSYSRPGLAGGKEYNEQFF
CDR3 DNA: TGTGCCAGCAGTTACTCGCGCCCGGGACTAGCGGGAGGAAAAGAGTACAATGAGCAGTTCTTC
clone size: .
D gene: TRBD2
J gene: TRBJ2-1
V gene: TRBV6-2/TRBV6-3

CDR3 protein: CASSPLLASDTQYF
CDR3 DNA: TGCGCCAGCAGCCCTCTACTAGCTTCGGATACGCAGTATTTT
clone size: few
D gene: .
J gene: TRBJ2-3
V gene: TRBV4-3

CDR3 protein: CASSPRALVGTEAFF
CDR3 DNA: TGTGCCAGCAGCCCCCGGGCCCTAGTGGGGACTGAAGCTTTCTTT
clone size: .
D gene: .
J gene: TRBJ1-1
V gene: TRBV9

CDR3 protein: CASSFGTSRADTQYF
CDR3 DNA: TGTGCCAGCAGCTTCGGGACTAGCAGGGCAGATACGCAGTATTTT
clone size: .
D gene: TRBD2
J gene: TRBJ2-3
V gene: TRBV11-3

CDR3 protein: CASSLAQGAGELFF
CDR3 DNA: TGTGCCAGCAGCTTAGCACAGGGGGCCGGGGAGCTGTTTTTT
clone size: .
D gene: TRBD1
J gene: TRBJ2-2
V gene: TRBV7-2

CDR3 protein: CASSQKARGAAKNIQYF
CDR3 DNA: TGTGCCAGCAGCCAAAAGGCTCGGGGGGCGGCCAAAAACATTCAGTACTTC
clone size: .
D gene: .
J gene: TRBJ2-4
V gene: TRBV28

CDR3 protein: CASSQGREQYF
CDR3 DNA: TGCGCCAGCAGCCAAGGGCGGGAGCAGTACTTC
clone size: once
D gene: .
J gene: TRBJ2-7
V gene: TRBV4-3

CDR3 protein: CSAREYNEQFF
CDR3 DNA: TGCAGTGCTAGGGAGTACAATGAGCAGTTCTTC
clone size: .
D gene: .
J gene: TRBJ2-1
V gene: TRBV20-1

CDR3 protein: CASSYINSNQPQHF
CDR3 DNA: TGTGCCAGCAGTTACATAAATAGCAATCAGCCCCAGCATTTT
clone size: .
D gene: .
J gene: TRBJ1-5
V gene: TRBV2

CDR3 protein: CASSLQKVGTEAFF
CDR3 DNA: TGTGCCAGCAGCCTTCAAAAGGTGGGCACTGAAGCTTTCTTT
clone size: few
D gene: .
J gene: TRBJ1-1
V gene: TRBV14

CDR3 protein: CASSLRQLDYEQYF
CDR3 DNA: TGTGCCAGCAGTTTGCGTCAGTTAGACTACGAGCAGTACTTC
clone size: .
D gene: .
J gene: TRBJ2-7
V gene: TRBV28

CDR3 protein: CASSLGDGDTQYF
CDR3 DNA: TGTGCCAGCAGCCTAGGAGACGGTGATACGCAGTATTTT
clone size: few
D gene: .
J gene: TRBJ2-3
V gene: TRBV12-3/TRBV12-4

CDR3 protein: CSVSSGSRTGELFF
CDR3 DNA: TGCAGCGTTTCTAGCGGGAGTCGGACCGGGGAGCTGTTTTTT
clone size: .
D gene: TRBD2
J gene: TRBJ2-2
V gene: TRBV29-1

CDR3 protein: CASSFLAVDTQYF
CDR3 DNA: TGTGCCAGCAGCTTCCTTGCCGTAGATACGCAGTATTTT
clone size: .
D gene: .
J gene: TRBJ2-3
V gene: TRBV7-3

CDR3 protein: CASSDRGIDEQYF
CDR3 DNA: TGTGCCAGCAGCGACAGGGGCATCGACGAGCAGTACTTC
clone size: .
D gene: TRBD1
J gene: TRBJ2-7
V gene: TRBV28

CDR3 protein: CASSGGPGVGYTF
CDR3 DNA: TGTGCCAGCAGCGGAGGGCCAGGGGTCGGCTACACCTTC
clone size: few
D gene: .
J gene: TRBJ1-2
V gene: TRBV7-2

CDR3 protein: CASSGDPSEQYF
CDR3 DNA: TGTGCCAGTAGTGGGGACCCTAGCGAGCAGTACTTC
clone size: .
D gene: .
J gene: TRBJ2-7
V gene: TRBV19

CDR3 protein: CASSLYGGEAFF
CDR3 DNA: TGTGCCAGCAGTTTATACGGAGGGGAAGCTTTCTTT
clone size: .
D gene: .
J gene: TRBJ1-1
V gene: TRBV27

CDR3 protein: CASRGTGGPYNSPLHF
CDR3 DNA: TGTGCCAGCAGAGGGACAGGGGGCCCCTATAATTCACCCCTCCACTTT
clone size: .
D gene: TRBD1
J gene: TRBJ1-6
V gene: TRBV25-1

CDR3 protein: CASSNLRGVGGNQPQHF
CDR3 DNA: TGTGCCAGCAGCAATCTCCGGGGTGTCGGAGGGAATCAGCCCCAGCATTTT
clone size: .
D gene: .
J gene: TRBJ1-5
V gene: TRBV7-8